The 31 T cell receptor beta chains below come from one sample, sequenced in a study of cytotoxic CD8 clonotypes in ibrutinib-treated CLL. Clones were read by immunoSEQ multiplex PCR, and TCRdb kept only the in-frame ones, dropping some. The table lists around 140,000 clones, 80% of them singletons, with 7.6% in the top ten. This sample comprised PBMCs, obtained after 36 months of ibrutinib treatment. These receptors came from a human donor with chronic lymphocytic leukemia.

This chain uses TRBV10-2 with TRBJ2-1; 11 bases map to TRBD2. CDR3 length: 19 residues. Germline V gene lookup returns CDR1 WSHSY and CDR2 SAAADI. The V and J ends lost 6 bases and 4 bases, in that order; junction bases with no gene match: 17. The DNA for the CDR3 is TGCGCCAGCAGCCCATCACGGGGGGGGAGACTAGCGGGATACAATGAGCAGTTCTTC. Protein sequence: CASSPSRGGRLAGYNEQFF.

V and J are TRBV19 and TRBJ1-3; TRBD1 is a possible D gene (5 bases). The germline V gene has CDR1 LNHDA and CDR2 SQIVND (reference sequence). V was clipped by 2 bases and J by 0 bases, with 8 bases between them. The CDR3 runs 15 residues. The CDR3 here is CASSISGTSGNTIYF. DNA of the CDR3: TGTGCCAGTAGTATATCGGGGACCTCTGGAAACACCATATATTTT.

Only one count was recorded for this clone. The CDR3 sequence: CASSLERATNYGYTF. The CDR3 region has the DNA TGTGCCAGCTCCCTGGAGAGGGCAACTAACTATGGCTACACCTTC. The rearrangement uses TRBV2 and TRBJ1-2; no clear D. The germline V and J ends were trimmed by 8 bases and 0 bases, with 16 bases remaining between them. Germline-derived CDR1 and CDR2 are SNHLY and FYNNEI. The CDR3 has 15 residues. Filled out from reference TRBV2 and TRBJ1-2, the complete variable domain reads EPEVTQTPSHQVTQMGQEVILRCVPISNHLYFYWYRQILGQKVEFLVSFYNNEISEKSEIFDDQFSVERPDGSNFTLKIRSTKLEDSAMYFCASSLERATNYGYTFGSGTRLTVV.

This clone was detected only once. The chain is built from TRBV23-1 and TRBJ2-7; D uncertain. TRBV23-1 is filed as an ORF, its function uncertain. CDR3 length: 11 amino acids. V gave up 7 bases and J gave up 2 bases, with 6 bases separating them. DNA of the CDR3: TGCGCCAGCACCCCCGCCTACGAGCAGTACTTC. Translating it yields CASTPAYEQYF.

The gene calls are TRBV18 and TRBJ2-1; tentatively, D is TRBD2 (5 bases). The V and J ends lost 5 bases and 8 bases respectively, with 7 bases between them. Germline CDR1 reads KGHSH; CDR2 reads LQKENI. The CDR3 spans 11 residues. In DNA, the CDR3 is TGTGCCAGCTCAGCAGCGGATGAGCAGTTCTTC. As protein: CASSAADEQFF. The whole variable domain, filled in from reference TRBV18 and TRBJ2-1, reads NAGVMQNPRHLVRRRGQEARLRCSPMKGHSHVYWYRQLPEEGLKFMVYLQKENIIDESGMPKERFSAEFPKEGPSILRIQQVVRGDSAAYFCASSAADEQFFGPGTRLTVL.

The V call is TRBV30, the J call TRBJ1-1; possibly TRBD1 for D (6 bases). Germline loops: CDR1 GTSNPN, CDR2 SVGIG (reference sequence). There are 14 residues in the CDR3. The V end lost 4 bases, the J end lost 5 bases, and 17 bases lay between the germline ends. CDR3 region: CAWNSFGGRTEAFF. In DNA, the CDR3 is TGTGCCTGGAATTCTTTTGGGGGGCGGACTGAAGCTTTCTTT.

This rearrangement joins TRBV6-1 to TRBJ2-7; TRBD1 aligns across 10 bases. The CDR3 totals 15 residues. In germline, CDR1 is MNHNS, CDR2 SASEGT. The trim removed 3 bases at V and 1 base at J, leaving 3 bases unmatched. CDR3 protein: CASSDPGQGSYEQYF. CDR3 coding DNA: TGTGCCAGCAGTGATCCGGGACAGGGGTCCTACGAGCAGTACTTC.

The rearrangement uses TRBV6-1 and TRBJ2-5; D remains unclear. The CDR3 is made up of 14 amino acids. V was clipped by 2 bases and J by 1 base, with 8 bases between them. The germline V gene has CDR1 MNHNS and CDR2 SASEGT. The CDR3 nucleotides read TGTGCCAGCAGTGAATTCGGAGCCCAAGAGACCCAGTACTTC. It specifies CASSEFGAQETQYF.

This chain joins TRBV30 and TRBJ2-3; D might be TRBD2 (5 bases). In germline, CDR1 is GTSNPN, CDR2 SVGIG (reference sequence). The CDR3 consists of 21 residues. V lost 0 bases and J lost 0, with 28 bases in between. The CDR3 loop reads CAWSVAQLGLPFRTSTDTQYF. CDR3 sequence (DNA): TGTGCCTGGAGTGTAGCGCAACTAGGACTTCCCTTCCGAACTAGCACAGATACGCAGTATTTT.

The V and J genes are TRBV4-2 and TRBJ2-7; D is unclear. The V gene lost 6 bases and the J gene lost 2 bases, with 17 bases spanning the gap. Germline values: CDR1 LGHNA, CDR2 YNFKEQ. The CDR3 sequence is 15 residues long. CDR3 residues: CASRGLTGFTYEQYF. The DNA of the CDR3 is TGTGCCAGCAGGGGATTAACTGGTTTTACCTACGAGCAGTACTTC.

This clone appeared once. The CDR3: CASSFIGRESDTQYF. The DNA of the CDR3 is TGTGCCAGCAGCTTTATCGGGCGGGAGTCAGATACGCAGTATTTT. V and J are TRBV9 and TRBJ2-3, with TRBD2 matching 7 bases. The CDR3 runs 15 residues. Germline CDR1 SGDLS, CDR2 YYNGEE. J lost 4 bases, V lost 4 bases, and 9 bases had no gene match.

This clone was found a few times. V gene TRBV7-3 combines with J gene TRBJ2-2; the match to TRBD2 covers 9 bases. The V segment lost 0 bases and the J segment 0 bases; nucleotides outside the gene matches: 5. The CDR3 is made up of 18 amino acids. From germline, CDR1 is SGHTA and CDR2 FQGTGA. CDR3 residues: CASSLTSGRAPNTGELFF. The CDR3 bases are TGTGCCAGCAGCTTAACTAGCGGGAGAGCTCCGAACACCGGGGAGCTGTTTTTT.

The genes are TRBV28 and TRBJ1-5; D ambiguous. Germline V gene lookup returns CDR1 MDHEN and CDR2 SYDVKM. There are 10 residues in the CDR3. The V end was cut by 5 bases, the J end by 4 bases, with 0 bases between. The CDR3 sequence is CASSNQPQHF. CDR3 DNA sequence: TGTGCCAGCAGTAATCAGCCCCAGCATTTT.

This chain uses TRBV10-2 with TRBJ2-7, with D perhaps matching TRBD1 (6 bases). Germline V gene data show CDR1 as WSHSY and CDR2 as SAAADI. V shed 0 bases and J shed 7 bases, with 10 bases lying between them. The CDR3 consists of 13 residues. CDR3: CASSESQQGEQYF. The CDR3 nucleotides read TGCGCCAGCAGTGAGTCGCAACAGGGAGAGCAGTACTTC.

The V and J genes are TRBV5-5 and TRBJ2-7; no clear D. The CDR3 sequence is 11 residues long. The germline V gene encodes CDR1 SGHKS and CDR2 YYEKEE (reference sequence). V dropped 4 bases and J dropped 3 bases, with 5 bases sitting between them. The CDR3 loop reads CASSDDYEQYF. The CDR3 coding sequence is TGTGCCAGCAGCGACGACTACGAGCAGTACTTC. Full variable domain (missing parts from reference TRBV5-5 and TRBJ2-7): DAGVTQSPTHLIKTRGQQVTLRCSPISGHKSVSWYQQVLGQGPQFIFQYYEKEERGRGNFPDRFSARQFPNYSSELNVNALLLGDSALYLCASSDDYEQYFGPGTRLTVT.

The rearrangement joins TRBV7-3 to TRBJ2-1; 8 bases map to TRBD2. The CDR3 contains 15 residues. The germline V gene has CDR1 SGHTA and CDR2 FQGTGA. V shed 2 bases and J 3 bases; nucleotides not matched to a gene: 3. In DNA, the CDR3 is TGTGCCAGCAGCTTACATAGCGGGAACTACAATGAGCAGTTCTTC. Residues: CASSLHSGNYNEQFF.

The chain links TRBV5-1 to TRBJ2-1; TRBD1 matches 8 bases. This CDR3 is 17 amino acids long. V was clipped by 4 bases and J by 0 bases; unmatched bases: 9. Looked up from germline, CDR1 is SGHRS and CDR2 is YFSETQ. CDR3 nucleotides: TGCGCCAGCAGCGTCCTGGACAGGGCGAGCTCCTACAATGAGCAGTTCTTC. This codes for CASSVLDRASSYNEQFF.

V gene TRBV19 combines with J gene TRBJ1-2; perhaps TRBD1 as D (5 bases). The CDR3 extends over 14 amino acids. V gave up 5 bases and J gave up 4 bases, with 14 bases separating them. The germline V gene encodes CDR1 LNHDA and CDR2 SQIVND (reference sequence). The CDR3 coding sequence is TGTGCCAGTAGTCTGAAGACAGCTTCCTATGGCTACACCTTC. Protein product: CASSLKTASYGYTF.

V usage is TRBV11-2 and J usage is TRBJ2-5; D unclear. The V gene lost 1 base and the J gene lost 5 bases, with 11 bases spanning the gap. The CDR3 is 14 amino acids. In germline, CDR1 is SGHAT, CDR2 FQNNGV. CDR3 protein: CASSLGTHGETQYF. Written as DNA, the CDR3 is TGTGCCAGCAGCTTAGGGACGCACGGGGAGACCCAGTACTTC.

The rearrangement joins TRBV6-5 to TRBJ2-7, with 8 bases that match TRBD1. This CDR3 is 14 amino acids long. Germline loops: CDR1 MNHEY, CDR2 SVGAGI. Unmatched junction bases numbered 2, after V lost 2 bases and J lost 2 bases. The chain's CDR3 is CASSYLTGAYEQYF. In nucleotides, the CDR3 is TGTGCCAGCAGTTACCTGACAGGGGCCTACGAGCAGTACTTC.

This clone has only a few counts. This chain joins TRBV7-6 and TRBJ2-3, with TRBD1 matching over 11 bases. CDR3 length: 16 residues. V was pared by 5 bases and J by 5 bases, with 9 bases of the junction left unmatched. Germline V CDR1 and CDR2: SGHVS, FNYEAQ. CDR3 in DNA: TGTGCCAGCAGCCAGCGGACAGGGGGCATTAGAGATACGCAGTATTTT. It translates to CASSQRTGGIRDTQYF.

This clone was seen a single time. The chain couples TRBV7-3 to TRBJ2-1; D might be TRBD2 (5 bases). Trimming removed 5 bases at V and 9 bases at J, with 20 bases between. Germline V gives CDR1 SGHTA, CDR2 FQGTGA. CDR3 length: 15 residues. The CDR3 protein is CASSPQRDPSSEQFF. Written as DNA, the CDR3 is TGTGCCAGCAGCCCCCAGAGGGATCCTTCCAGTGAGCAGTTCTTC. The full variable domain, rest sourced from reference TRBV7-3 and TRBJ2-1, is GAGVSQTPSNKVTEKGKYVELRCDPISGHTALYWYRQSLGQGPEFLIYFQGTGAADDSGLPNDRFFAVRPEGSVSTLKIQRTERGDSAVYLCASSPQRDPSSEQFFGPGTRLTVL.

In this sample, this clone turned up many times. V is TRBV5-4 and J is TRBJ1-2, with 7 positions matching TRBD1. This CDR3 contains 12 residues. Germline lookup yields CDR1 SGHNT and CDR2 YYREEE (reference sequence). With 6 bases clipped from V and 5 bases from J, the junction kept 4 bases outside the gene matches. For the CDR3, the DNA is TGTGCCAGCACCCAGACAGGGTATGGCTACACCTTC. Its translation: CASTQTGYGYTF. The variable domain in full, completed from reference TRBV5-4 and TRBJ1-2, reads ETGVTQSPTHLIKTRGQQVTLRCSSQSGHNTVSWYQQALGQGPQFIFQYYREEENGRGNFPPRFSGLQFPNYSSELNVNALELDDSALYLCASTQTGYGYTFGSGTRLTVV.

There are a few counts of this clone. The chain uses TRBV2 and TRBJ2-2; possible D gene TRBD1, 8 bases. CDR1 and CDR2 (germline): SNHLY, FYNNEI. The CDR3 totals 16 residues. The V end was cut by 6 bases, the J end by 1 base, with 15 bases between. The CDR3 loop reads CASRDREGWNTGELFF. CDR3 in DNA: TGTGCCAGCAGGGACAGGGAGGGGTGGAACACCGGGGAGCTGTTTTTT.

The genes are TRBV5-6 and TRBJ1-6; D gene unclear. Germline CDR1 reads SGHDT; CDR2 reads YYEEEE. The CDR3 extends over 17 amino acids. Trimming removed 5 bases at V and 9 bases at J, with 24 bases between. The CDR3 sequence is CASRITSSATILSPLHF. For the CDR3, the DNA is TGTGCCAGCAGGATTACTTCGTCGGCAACGATCCTTTCACCCCTCCACTTT. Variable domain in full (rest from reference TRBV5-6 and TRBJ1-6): DAGVTQSPTHLIKTRGQQVTLRCSPKSGHDTVSWYQQALGQGPQFIFQYYEEEERQRGNFPDRFSGHQFPNYSSELNVNALLLGDSALYLCASRITSSATILSPLHFGNGTRLTVT.

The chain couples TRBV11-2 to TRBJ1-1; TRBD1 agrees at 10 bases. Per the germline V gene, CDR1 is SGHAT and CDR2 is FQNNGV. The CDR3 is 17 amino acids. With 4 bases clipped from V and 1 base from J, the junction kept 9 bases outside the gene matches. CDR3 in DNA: TGTGCCAGCAGCTCCGACATCCGGGACAGGGGGAACACTGAAGCTTTCTTT. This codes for CASSSDIRDRGNTEAFF.

The CDR3 loop is CSVAGQYSNQPQHF. CDR3 nucleotide sequence: TGCAGCGTGGCAGGACAGTATAGCAATCAGCCCCAGCATTTT. This rearrangement joins TRBV29-1 to TRBJ1-5; perhaps TRBD1 as D (6 bases). CDR1 is SQVTM, CDR2 ANQGSEA, per germline. Trimming left V 6 bases short and J 0 bases short, with 12 bases between. The CDR3 is made up of 14 amino acids. The variable domain in full, completed from reference TRBV29-1 and TRBJ1-5, reads SAVISQKPSRDICQRGTSLTIQCQVDSQVTMMFWYRQQPGQSLTLIATANQGSEATYESGFVIDKFPISRPNLTFSTLTVSNMSPEDSSIYLCSVAGQYSNQPQHFGDGTRLSIL.

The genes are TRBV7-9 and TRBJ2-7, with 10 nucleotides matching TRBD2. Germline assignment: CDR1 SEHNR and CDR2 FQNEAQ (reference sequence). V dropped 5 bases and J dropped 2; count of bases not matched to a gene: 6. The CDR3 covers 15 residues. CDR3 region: CASSSRLAGTYEQYF. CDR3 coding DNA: TGTGCCAGCAGCAGCCGACTAGCGGGCACCTACGAGCAGTACTTC.

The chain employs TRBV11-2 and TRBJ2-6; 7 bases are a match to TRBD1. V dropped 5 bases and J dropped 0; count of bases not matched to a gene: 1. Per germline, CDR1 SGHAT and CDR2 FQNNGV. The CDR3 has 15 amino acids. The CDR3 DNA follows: TGTGCCAGCAGCGGGACAGTCTCTGGGGCCAACGTCCTGACTTTC. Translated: CASSGTVSGANVLTF. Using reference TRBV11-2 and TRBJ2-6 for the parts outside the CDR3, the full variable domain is EAGVAQSPRYKIIEKRQSVAFWCNPISGHATLYWYQQILGQGPKLLIQFQNNGVVDDSQLPKDRFSAERLKGVDSTLKIQPAKLEDSAVYLCASSGTVSGANVLTFGAGSRLTVL.

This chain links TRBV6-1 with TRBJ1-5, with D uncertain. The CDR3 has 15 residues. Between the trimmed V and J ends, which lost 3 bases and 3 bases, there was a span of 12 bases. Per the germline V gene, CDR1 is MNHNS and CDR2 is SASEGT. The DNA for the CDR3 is TGTGCCAGCAGTGAGAGGCCTGGGAACAATCAGCCCCAGCATTTT. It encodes CASSERPGNNQPQHF.

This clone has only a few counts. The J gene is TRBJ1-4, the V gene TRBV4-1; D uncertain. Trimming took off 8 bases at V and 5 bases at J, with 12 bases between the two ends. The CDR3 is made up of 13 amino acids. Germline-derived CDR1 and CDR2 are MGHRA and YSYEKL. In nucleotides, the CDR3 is TGCGCCAGCGGGCAGCTATGGAATGAAAAACTGTTTTTT. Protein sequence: CASGQLWNEKLFF.